This is a list of T cell receptor beta chains from one sample in a study of spatial heterogeneity in lung cancer. MiXCR, applied by TCRdb to the 5' RACE reads, yields one record per CDR3 protein. This table holds more than 40,000 distinct CDR3 sequences, 22% found once. This sample comprised PBMCs, obtained at follow-up. Receptors originate from a female donor with early-stage non-small cell lung cancer. Each CDR3 is given with its conserved first and last residue. The D gene is left open where the match is weak. Not every row has a clone size; where given, it reads once, few, many or a size class.

V: TRBV7-3
size: few
J: TRBJ2-2
D: .
DNA: TGTGCCAGCAGCTTAAGTATTCCTACCGGGACCGGGGAGCTGTTTTTT
CDR3: CASSLSIPTGTGELFF

V: TRBV5-1
size: few
J: TRBJ2-7
D: .
DNA: TGCGCCAGCAGCTTGGCTCGGGGGTCCCACGAGCAGTACTTC
CDR3: CASSLARGSHEQYF

V: TRBV3-1
size: .
J: TRBJ2-1
D: TRBD2
DNA: TGTGCCAGCAGCCAAGTTTTGGGAGCGGGGGCCTACAATGAGCAGTTCTTC
CDR3: CASSQVLGAGAYNEQFF

V: TRBV27
size: few
J: TRBJ2-2
D: TRBD2
DNA: TGTGCCAGCAGTCCGCGGGGGACGAACACCGGGGAGCTGTTTTTT
CDR3: CASSPRGTNTGELFF

V: TRBV7-9
size: many
J: TRBJ2-3
D: .
DNA: TGTGCCAGCAGCGCCTCTCGCGATACGCAGTATTTT
CDR3: CASSASRDTQYF

V: TRBV20-1
size: .
J: TRBJ1-1
D: TRBD1
DNA: TGCAGTGCAAGGGACAGGGTAACGAACACTGAAGCTTTCTTT
CDR3: CSARDRVTNTEAFF

V: TRBV18
size: .
J: TRBJ2-7
D: .
DNA: TGTGCCAGCTCACCATCGCCGGACAGTTCTCAGCAGTACTTC
CDR3: CASSPSPDSSQQYF

V: TRBV29-1
size: few
J: TRBJ1-2
D: .
DNA: TGCAGCGTTTCCCCGTCCAACAGGGCTGGTGGCTACACCTTC
CDR3: CSVSPSNRAGGYTF

V: TRBV12-3/TRBV12-4
size: many
J: TRBJ2-2
D: .
DNA: TGTGCCAGCAGTTTGCGGAAGGACACCGGGGAGCTGTTTTTT
CDR3: CASSLRKDTGELFF

V: TRBV28
size: .
J: TRBJ2-1
D: .
DNA: TGTGCCAGCAGTCATAGGGCTCTTCGTTCTTGGGAGCAGTTCTTC
CDR3: CASSHRALRSWEQFF

V: TRBV11-2
size: .
J: TRBJ2-2
D: .
DNA: TGTGCCAGCAGCTTAGAGAGAACCGGGGAGCTGTTTTTT
CDR3: CASSLERTGELFF

V: TRBV20-1
size: .
J: TRBJ1-1
D: .
DNA: TGCAGTGCTAGAGACTTAAGTCCGGAAGCTTTCTTT
CDR3: CSARDLSPEAFF

V: TRBV2
size: .
J: TRBJ2-3
D: .
DNA: TGTGCCAGCAGTGAAGGCGGTTATACGCAGTATTTT
CDR3: CASSEGGYTQYF

V: TRBV6-2/TRBV6-3
size: .
J: TRBJ1-1
D: TRBD1
DNA: TGTGCCAGCAGTACCGGGACAGGGGGTTCGGCGGCTTTCTTT
CDR3: CASSTGTGGSAAFF

V: TRBV12-3/TRBV12-4
size: few
J: TRBJ1-5
D: .
DNA: TGTGCCAGCAGTTTAGCGCTCAATCAGCCCCAGCATTTT
CDR3: CASSLALNQPQHF

V: TRBV3-1
size: .
J: TRBJ2-1
D: .
DNA: TGTGCCAGCAGCCAAGATCGTAGCTCCTACAATGAGCAGTTCTTC
CDR3: CASSQDRSSYNEQFF

V: TRBV4-1
size: once
J: TRBJ1-2
D: .
DNA: TGCGCCAGCAGCCAACACTGGGGAGGAGAGGGCTACACCTTC
CDR3: CASSQHWGGEGYTF

V: TRBV3-1
size: few
J: TRBJ2-3
D: .
DNA: TGTGCCAGCAGCCAAGATGGGACAAACCCCGGGGTGGCGCAGTATTTT
CDR3: CASSQDGTNPGVAQYF

V: TRBV27
size: many
J: TRBJ2-7
D: .
DNA: TGTGCCAGCAGTTTATCGAGGGAACCTGGCTACGAGCAGTACTTC
CDR3: CASSLSREPGYEQYF

V: TRBV14
size: few
J: TRBJ2-7
D: .
DNA: TGTGCCAGCAGCCCCGGGACGGCCTACGAGCAGTACTTC
CDR3: CASSPGTAYEQYF

V: TRBV2
size: many
J: TRBJ2-1
D: .
DNA: TGTGCCAGCAGTGAAGATGTGGAAGGCTCCCCCTTCTTC
CDR3: CASSEDVEGSPFF

V: TRBV5-4
size: few
J: TRBJ2-2
D: .
DNA: TGTGCCAGCAGCTTGGCCCGGGCTGGCGGGGAGCTGTTTTTT
CDR3: CASSLARAGGELFF

V: TRBV15
size: few
J: TRBJ1-2
D: TRBD1
DNA: TGTGCCACCAGCAGGGGTAGAGCCTTGACAGGGAAGGGCTATGGCTACACCTTC
CDR3: CATSRGRALTGKGYGYTF

V: TRBV6-5
size: few
J: TRBJ1-2
D: .
DNA: TGTGCCAGCAGTTACATGGGGGGCGCAGGTGGCTACACCTTC
CDR3: CASSYMGGAGGYTF

V: TRBV25-1
size: few
J: TRBJ2-5
D: .
DNA: TGTGCCAGCAGTAAACCGGGGGCCCCGCTGACCCAGTACTTC
CDR3: CASSKPGAPLTQYF

V: TRBV7-8
size: many
J: TRBJ1-1
D: TRBD1
DNA: TGTGCCAGCAGCTTTGGACAGGGGGACACTGAAGCTTTCTTT
CDR3: CASSFGQGDTEAFF

V: TRBV7-7
size: many
J: TRBJ1-1
D: .
DNA: TGTGCTAGCAGCCCCTTGCAGCCTAACACTGAAGCTTTCTTT
CDR3: CASSPLQPNTEAFF

V: TRBV27
size: .
J: TRBJ1-1
D: TRBD1
DNA: TGTGCCAGCAGCCCGATGGACAGGGATGTAGGGTTGGCTTTCTTT
CDR3: CASSPMDRDVGLAFF

V: TRBV10-2
size: .
J: TRBJ1-5
D: TRBD1
DNA: TGCGCCAGCAGTGAGGCAGGGGGCGGCTTACGGCCCCAGCATTTT
CDR3: CASSEAGGGLRPQHF

V: TRBV3-1
size: .
J: TRBJ2-1
D: .
DNA: TGTGCCAGCAGCCAAACCGGGACGGTCTACAATGAGCAGTTCTTC
CDR3: CASSQTGTVYNEQFF

V: TRBV19
size: .
J: TRBJ2-1
D: TRBD2
DNA: TGTGCCAGTAGTATCGGGCTAGCGGTGTACAATGAGCAGTTCTTC
CDR3: CASSIGLAVYNEQFF

V: TRBV3-1
size: .
J: TRBJ1-1
D: .
DNA: TGTGCCAGCAGCCAACAGGGATGGACTGAAGCTTTCTTT
CDR3: CASSQQGWTEAFF

V: TRBV10-3
size: .
J: TRBJ2-1
D: .
DNA: TGTGCCATCAGTGACCCCACGGTAAATGAGCAGTTCTTC
CDR3: CAISDPTVNEQFF

V: TRBV7-3
size: many
J: TRBJ2-2
D: .
DNA: TGTGCCAGCAGCCCCACCCTCACGCGGGGTGGCACCGGGGAGCTGTTTTTT
CDR3: CASSPTLTRGGTGELFF

V: TRBV5-5
size: .
J: TRBJ1-1
D: .
DNA: TGTGCCAGCAGCTTGCCAGGATTGAACACTGAAGCTTTCTTT
CDR3: CASSLPGLNTEAFF

V: TRBV15
size: .
J: TRBJ2-1
D: TRBD2
DNA: TGTGCCACCAGCTGGGCGGTAGCGGGGGGATACAATGAGCAGTTCTTC
CDR3: CATSWAVAGGYNEQFF

V: TRBV19
size: few
J: TRBJ1-5
D: .
DNA: TGTGCCAGTAGTATAGGGCACAGGGATCAGCCCCAGCATTTT
CDR3: CASSIGHRDQPQHF

V: TRBV19
size: .
J: TRBJ2-2
D: .
DNA: TGTGCCAGTACCCCACAGGGGGGGACCGGGGAGCTGTTTTTT
CDR3: CASTPQGGTGELFF

V: TRBV5-5
size: .
J: TRBJ1-4
D: TRBD1
DNA: TGTGCCAGCAGCCAATTCGGACAGGGGGCAGCTAATGAAAAACTGTTTTTT
CDR3: CASSQFGQGAANEKLFF

V: TRBV27
size: .
J: TRBJ2-3
D: .
DNA: TGTGCCAGCAGTTTAAGTAGTTACACAGATACGCAGTATTTT
CDR3: CASSLSSYTDTQYF

V: TRBV2
size: many
J: TRBJ2-7
D: TRBD1
DNA: TGTGCCAGCAGTGGACAGGGCTTGTACGAGCAGTACTTC
CDR3: CASSGQGLYEQYF

V: TRBV4-2
size: .
J: TRBJ1-5
D: .
DNA: TGTGCCAGCAGCCAGGGTCCGGGGACCAAGAAGCCCCAGCATTTT
CDR3: CASSQGPGTKKPQHF

V: TRBV6-9
size: .
J: TRBJ2-7
D: .
DNA: TGTGCCAGCAGTTATTCGGAGAGGGGCTTGGACGAGCAGTACTTC
CDR3: CASSYSERGLDEQYF

V: TRBV12-3/TRBV12-4
size: few
J: TRBJ2-7
D: .
DNA: TGTGCCAGCAGCTACGGGAGCACCTACGAGCAGTACTTC
CDR3: CASSYGSTYEQYF

V: TRBV29-1
size: few
J: TRBJ2-7
D: .
DNA: TGCAGCGTTTCCCGACCAGGGGTCTACGAGCAGTACTTC
CDR3: CSVSRPGVYEQYF

V: TRBV6-5
size: few
J: TRBJ2-5
D: TRBD2
DNA: TGTGCCAGCAGACGGGAGGGGCGAGAGACCCAGTACTTC
CDR3: CASRREGRETQYF

V: TRBV20-1
size: few
J: TRBJ2-1
D: TRBD2
DNA: TGCAGTGCTGGGGGACTAGCGGACAATGAGCAGTTCTTC
CDR3: CSAGGLADNEQFF

V: TRBV29-1
size: .
J: TRBJ1-2
D: .
DNA: TGCAGCGTAGAAGCGGCTTATGGCTACACCTTC
CDR3: CSVEAAYGYTF

V: TRBV10-3
size: .
J: TRBJ2-2
D: .
DNA: TGTGCCATCTTGGCCGGTAACACCGGGGAGCTGTTTTTT
CDR3: CAILAGNTGELFF